These 3 T cell receptor beta chains were all obtained from the same sample, sequenced in a study of T cells in Graves' hyperthyroidism and ophthalmopathy. Amplification yielded TCR beta CDR3 regions, with RNA transcripts as the source. The HTBI primer set served for first-round RT-PCR of the TCR CDR3. TCRdb redid the calling of the multiplex PCR reads with MiXCR, one entry per CDR3 protein. The sample gives around 350,000 distinct CDR3 sequences, roughly 15% of which show up once; roughly a fifth is in the top ten. Sequences were obtained from blood. The receptor set was obtained from an older woman with Graves' ophthalmopathy.

This clonotype was detected ten times or more. This chain's CDR3 is CASRRLGSGENEQFF. Here the CDR3 DNA reads TGTGCCAGCAGACGGCTAGGTAGTGGTGAGAATGAGCAGTTCTTC. The rearrangement uses TRBV2 and TRBJ2-1; no clear D gene. This CDR3 region has 15 residues. Germline lookup yields CDR1 SNHLY and CDR2 FYNNEI. V was trimmed by 6 bases and J by 7 bases, leaving 19 bases between them.

This clonotype was detected many times. The rearrangement joins TRBV5-1 to TRBJ2-1; D uncertain. CDR3 length equals 14 residues. Germline V gene sequence: CDR1 SGHRS, CDR2 YFSETQ. The V gene lost 7 bases and the J gene lost 6 bases, with 17 bases spanning the gap. The CDR3 region is CASCEDPPGNEQFF. The CDR3 coding sequence is TGCGCCAGCTGCGAGGACCCGCCAGGCAATGAGCAGTTCTTC.

The genes are TRBV6-4 and TRBJ2-7; 7 bases are shared with TRBD1. Germline V gives CDR1 MRHNA, CDR2 SNTAGT. CDR3 length equals 12 residues. J gave up 7 bases and V 8 bases, and 8 bases lay outside the gene matches. CDR3 bases: TGTGCCAGCTACCGACAGGGAAGTGAGCAGTACTTC. Protein sequence: CASYRQGSEQYF.